Below, 20 T cell receptor beta chains from the same sample are listed, as sequenced in a study of T cell changes during pregnancy in multiple sclerosis. The protocol was immunoSEQ multiplex PCR, while the TCRdb copy is restricted to in-frame clones and leaves out a portion. The table lists tens of thousands of clones, about 92% of them singletons. The input for sequencing was CD4+ T cells from peripheral blood mononuclear cells, taken after pregnancy. The receptors come from a female donor in good health, enrolled as a control in a pregnancy study.

Only one count was recorded for this clone. The chain employs TRBV27 and TRBJ2-7; D is perhaps TRBD1 (5 bases). V was pared by 5 bases and J by 0 bases, with 14 bases between. The CDR3 sequence is 15 residues long. Germline CDR1 and CDR2: MNHEY and SMNVEV (reference sequence). Here the CDR3 reads CASSPPSRDSYEQYF. The CDR3 nucleotides read TGTGCCAGCAGTCCCCCCAGCAGGGACTCCTACGAGCAGTACTTC.

The chain employs TRBV2 and TRBJ2-1, with 9 bases matching TRBD2. The CDR3 loop spans 12 amino acids. CDR1 and CDR2 (germline): SNHLY, FYNNEI. Trimming at V came to 6 bases and at J to 7 bases, leaving 1 base not matched to a gene. The CDR3 bases are TGTGCCAGCAGGCTAGCGGGGAATGAGCAGTTCTTC. Protein product: CASRLAGNEQFF.

The chain uses TRBV11-2 and TRBJ2-3; 7 bases are a match to TRBD1. Germline V gene data show CDR1 as SGHAT and CDR2 as FQNNGV. V lost 5 bases and J lost 1; bases outside the gene matches: 12. The CDR3 length is 17 residues. The CDR3 sequence is CASSITRGQRGTDTQYF. CDR3 nucleotides: TGTGCCAGCAGCATCACCCGGGGACAGCGAGGCACAGATACGCAGTATTTT.

This rearrangement joins TRBV7-3 to TRBJ1-2, with 8 bases fitting TRBD1. Germline CDR1 SGHTA, CDR2 FQGTGA. The CDR3 loop spans 15 amino acids. Trimming cost V 5 bases and J 8 bases; bases outside gene matches: 13. CDR3 nucleotides: TGTGCCAGCAGCATCCCCGGGACAGGAGGGATGGGCTACACCTTC. It specifies CASSIPGTGGMGYTF.

The rearrangement uses TRBV7-6 and TRBJ2-7, with D perhaps TRBD2 (7 bases). Looked up from germline, CDR1 is SGHVS and CDR2 is FNYEAQ. The V gene lost 4 bases and the J gene lost 1 base, with 14 bases spanning the gap. This CDR3 has 15 residues. In DNA form, the CDR3 reads TGTGCCAGCAGCTCGATCGGGGGGCCGTCCTACGAGCAGTACTTC. Amino acid sequence: CASSSIGGPSYEQYF.

The V gene is TRBV2, the J gene TRBJ2-3, with D possibly being TRBD2 (6 bases). The CDR3 contains 15 residues. CDR1 SNHLY and CDR2 FYNNEI come from the germline V gene. Trimming took 6 bases from V and 2 from J, leaving 15 bases between them. As DNA, the CDR3 is TGTGCCAGCAGGCGGCGTAGCGGAGACACAGATACGCAGTATTTT. This encodes CASRRRSGDTDTQYF.

The CDR3 spells CAISPRTEGTYGYTF. CDR3 nucleotide sequence: TGTGCCATCAGTCCGCGGACGGAAGGGACTTATGGCTACACCTTC. The chain links TRBV10-3 to TRBJ1-2, with D maybe TRBD1 (5 bases). This CDR3 has 15 amino acids. Looked up from germline, CDR1 is ENHRY and CDR2 is SYGVKD. Trimming stripped 5 bases from V and 5 bases from J, with 18 bases between.

The rearrangement joins TRBV18 to TRBJ1-6; TRBD1 matches at 7 bases. Germline trimming cut 4 bases from V and 6 bases from J; bases unmatched to any gene: 0. The germline CDR1 and CDR2 sequences are KGHSH and LQKENI. There are 13 residues in the CDR3. The CDR3 bases are TGTGCCAGCTCACGGGACAGTAATTCACCCCTCCACTTT. The encoded protein is CASSRDSNSPLHF.

This chain connects TRBV30 to TRBJ1-2, with TRBD1 matching over 11 bases. The CDR3 contains 12 residues. V shed 4 bases, J shed 6 bases, and the junction held 1 base outside the gene matches. Germline lookup yields CDR1 GTSNPN and CDR2 SVGIG (reference sequence). The CDR3: CAWTDRGHGYTF. CDR3 bases: TGTGCCTGGACGGACAGGGGGCATGGCTACACCTTC.

The V call is TRBV7-8, the J call TRBJ1-1; 8 positions match TRBD1. Germline V gene data show CDR1 as SGHVS and CDR2 as FQNEAQ. The CDR3 length is 14 residues. J gave up 1 base and V 5 bases, and 3 bases lay outside the gene matches. The CDR3 sequence is CASSRDRQNTEAFF. The CDR3 nucleotides are TGTGCCAGCAGCCGGGACAGGCAGAACACTGAAGCTTTCTTT.

This chain joins TRBV7-2 and TRBJ2-7, with 9 positions matching TRBD2. CDR1 SGHTA and CDR2 FQGNSA come from the germline V gene. The CDR3 totals 13 residues. J lost 6 bases, V lost 5 bases, and 5 bases had no gene match. CDR3 in DNA: TGTGCCAGCAGCCTACTAGCGGGCTCCGAGCAGTACTTC. Its translation: CASSLLAGSEQYF.

This clone occurred once. The chain employs TRBV7-9 and TRBJ2-3; 7 nucleotides agree with TRBD2. V lost 1 base, J lost 3 bases, and 4 bases stayed unmatched. CDR1 SEHNR and CDR2 FQNEAQ come from the germline V gene (reference sequence). This CDR3 contains 15 residues. DNA of the CDR3: TGTGCCAGCAGCTTAGTGGCTAGCGGAACAGATACGCAGTATTTT. It encodes CASSLVASGTDTQYF.

This chain uses TRBV4-3 with TRBJ2-1; 9 bases map to TRBD2. The CDR3 runs to 18 residues. J lost 7 bases, V lost 3 bases, and 16 bases had no gene match. Germline V CDR1 and CDR2: LGHNA, YSLEER. CDR3 bases: TGCGCCAGCAGCCAGCGCGGGAGGGCAGGTCGAAAGAGGAATGAGCAGTTCTTC. Protein sequence: CASSQRGRAGRKRNEQFF.

The chain carries TRBV6-5 and TRBJ1-2; maybe TRBD1 (6 bases). Germline V CDR1 and CDR2: MNHEY, SVGAGI. The CDR3 length is 12 residues. The V end lost 5 bases, the J end lost 5 bases, and 9 bases lay between the germline ends. Written as DNA, the CDR3 is TGTGCCAGCAGTCAGCAGGGGTATGGCTACACCTTC. Protein sequence: CASSQQGYGYTF.

This sequence joins TRBV7-9 and TRBJ1-1; possibly TRBD1 for D (6 bases). V was pared by 3 bases and J by 4 bases, with 12 bases between. CDR1 and CDR2 from the germline V gene are SEHNR and FQNEAQ (reference sequence). This CDR3 is built from 14 residues. The CDR3 DNA is TGTGCCAGCAGCTTCACCAGGGGAGCCACTGAAGCTTTCTTT. Its protein is CASSFTRGATEAFF.

The rearrangement links TRBV7-2 to TRBJ2-7; no definite D call. CDR1 is SGHTA, CDR2 FQGNSA, per germline. The V gene lost 6 bases and the J gene lost 3 bases, with 15 bases spanning the gap. This CDR3 is 14 amino acids long. Here the CDR3 reads CASSRHHGSYEQYF. CDR3 bases: TGTGCCAGCAGTCGACACCACGGCAGCTACGAGCAGTACTTC.

The chain combines TRBV5-1 with TRBJ1-6; no clear D. Germline CDR1 reads SGHRS; CDR2 reads YFSETQ. Trimming took 0 bases from V and 10 from J, leaving 8 bases between them. CDR3 length: 13 residues. The CDR3 sequence: CASSLESSSPLHF. The CDR3 DNA is TGCGCCAGCAGCTTGGAAAGCTCCTCACCCCTCCACTTT.

The rearrangement links TRBV4-2 to TRBJ1-6, with 7 nucleotides matching TRBD1. V dropped 0 bases and J dropped 7; count of bases not matched to a gene: 3. The germline CDR1 and CDR2 sequences are LGHNA and YNFKEQ. The CDR3 length is 15 residues. CDR3 amino acids: CASSQETGTNSPLHF. CDR3 nucleotide sequence: TGTGCCAGCAGCCAAGAGACAGGGACGAATTCACCCCTCCACTTT.

The chain employs TRBV11-1 and TRBJ1-4, with 8 bases aligning to TRBD1. CDR3 size: 14 residues. Germline CDR1 reads SGHAT; CDR2 reads FQDESV (reference sequence). The ends lost 4 bases at V and 8 bases at J; junction bases unmatched: 6. Written as DNA, the CDR3 is TGTGCCAGCAGCTCCAGGGGGCAGGGAGAAAAACTGTTTTTT. This codes for CASSSRGQGEKLFF.

The chain combines TRBV6-1 with TRBJ1-2; D is perhaps TRBD1 (5 bases). V was shortened by 7 bases and J by 6 bases, with 12 bases between the two germline ends. The CDR3 loop spans 12 amino acids. CDR1 is MNHNS and CDR2 is SASEGT in the germline V gene. The CDR3 nucleotides read TGTGCCAGCACTATCACAGGCGATGGCTACACCTTC. Amino acid sequence: CASTITGDGYTF.